This TCR beta chain originates from a study of CD8+CD57+ T cells in acquired aplastic anemia. On the study more broadly: About 3 ug was the average amount of DNA from sorted CD4+ and CD8+ cells. Study-level findings and limits: Patients shared around 30 CD8+ CDR3 sequences with controls.

Previously, flow cytometry had revealed CD8+CD57+ cell expansion in the patients chosen for sequencing. The patients all had a severe acquired aplastic anemia diagnosis. Patient blood was sampled before any therapy had been received. This clonotype was seen many times. Its antigen is not known. Profiling that covered TCR beta VDJ and CDR3 relied on genomic DNA as its template. TCRdb fed the reads into MiXCR, producing one record per CDR3 protein. Of fewer than 200,000 distinct CDR3 sequences listed, approximately 48% are singletons. Specimen: sorted CD4+, CD8+, or CD8+CD57+ T cells (not recorded which) from PBMCs. The clonotype originates from a human donor with aplastic anemia.

This CDR3 is CASSEDRVLAKNIQYF. CDR3 nucleotide sequence: TGTGCCAGCAGTGAAGATCGCGTTCTTGCCAAAAACATTCAGTACTTC. The chain recombines TRBV2 with TRBJ2-4, with D unresolved. V lost 1 base and J lost 1, with 11 bases in between. This CDR3 is built from 16 residues. The germline gives CDR1 SNHLY, CDR2 FYNNEI.